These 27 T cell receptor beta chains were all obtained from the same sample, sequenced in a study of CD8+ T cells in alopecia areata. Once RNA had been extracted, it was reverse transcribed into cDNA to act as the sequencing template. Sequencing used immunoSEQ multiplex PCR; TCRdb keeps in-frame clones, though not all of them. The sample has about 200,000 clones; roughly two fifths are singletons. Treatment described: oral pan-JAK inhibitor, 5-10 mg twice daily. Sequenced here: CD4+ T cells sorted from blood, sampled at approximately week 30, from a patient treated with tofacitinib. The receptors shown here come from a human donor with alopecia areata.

The CDR3 nucleotides read TGTGCCAGCAGCTTAAACAGGGTCACTGAAGCTTTCTTT. Its translation is CASSLNRVTEAFF. The chain employs TRBV7-3 and TRBJ1-1; possible D gene TRBD1, 6 bases. V gave up 1 base and J gave up 4 bases, with 7 bases separating them. The CDR3 loop spans 13 amino acids. Germline V gene data show CDR1 as SGHTA and CDR2 as FQGTGA.

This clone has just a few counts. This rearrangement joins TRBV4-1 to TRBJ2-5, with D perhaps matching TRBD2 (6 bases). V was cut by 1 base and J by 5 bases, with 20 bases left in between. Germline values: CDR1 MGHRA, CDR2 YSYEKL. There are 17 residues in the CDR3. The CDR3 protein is CASSQGLSEGPAETQYF. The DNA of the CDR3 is TGCGCCAGCAGCCAAGGTCTGTCGGAGGGCCCAGCGGAGACCCAGTACTTC.

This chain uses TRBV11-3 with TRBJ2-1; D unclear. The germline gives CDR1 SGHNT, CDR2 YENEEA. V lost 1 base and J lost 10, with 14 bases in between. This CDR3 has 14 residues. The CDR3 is CASSLALGSAEQFF. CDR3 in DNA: TGTGCCAGCAGCTTAGCCCTCGGCTCTGCCGAGCAGTTCTTC.

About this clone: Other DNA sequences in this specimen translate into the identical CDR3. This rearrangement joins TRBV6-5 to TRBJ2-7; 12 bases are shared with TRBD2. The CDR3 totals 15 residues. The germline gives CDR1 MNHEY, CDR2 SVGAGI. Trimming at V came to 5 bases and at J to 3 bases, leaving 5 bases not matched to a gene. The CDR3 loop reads CASSPSGRGNYEQYF. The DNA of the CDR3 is TGTGCCAGCAGTCCTAGCGGGAGGGGGAACTACGAGCAGTACTTC.

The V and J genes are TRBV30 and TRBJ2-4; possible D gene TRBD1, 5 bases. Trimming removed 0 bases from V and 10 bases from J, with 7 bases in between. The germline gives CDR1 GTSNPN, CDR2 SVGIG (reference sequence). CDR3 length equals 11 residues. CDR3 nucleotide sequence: TGTGCCTGGAGTGTGCCAGGGATTCAGTACTTC. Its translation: CAWSVPGIQYF.

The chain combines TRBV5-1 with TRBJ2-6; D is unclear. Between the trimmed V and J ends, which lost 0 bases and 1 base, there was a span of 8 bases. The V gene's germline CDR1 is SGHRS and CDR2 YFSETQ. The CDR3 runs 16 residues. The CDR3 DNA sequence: TGCGCCAGCAGCTTGGGTGATCGATCTGGGGCCAACGTCCTGACTTTC. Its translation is CASSLGDRSGANVLTF.

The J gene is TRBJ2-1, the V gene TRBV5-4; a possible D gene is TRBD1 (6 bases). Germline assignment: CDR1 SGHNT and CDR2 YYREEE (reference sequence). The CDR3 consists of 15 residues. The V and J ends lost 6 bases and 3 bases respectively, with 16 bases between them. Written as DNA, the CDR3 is TGTGCCAGCACGGGCAGGGGAAGACTCTACAATGAGCAGTTCTTC. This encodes CASTGRGRLYNEQFF.

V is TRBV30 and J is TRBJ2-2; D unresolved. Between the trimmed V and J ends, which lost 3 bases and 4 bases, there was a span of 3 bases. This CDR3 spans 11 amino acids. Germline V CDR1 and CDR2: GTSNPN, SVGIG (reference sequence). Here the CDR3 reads CAWRVTGELFF. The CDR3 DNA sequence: TGTGCCTGGAGGGTCACCGGGGAGCTGTTTTTT.

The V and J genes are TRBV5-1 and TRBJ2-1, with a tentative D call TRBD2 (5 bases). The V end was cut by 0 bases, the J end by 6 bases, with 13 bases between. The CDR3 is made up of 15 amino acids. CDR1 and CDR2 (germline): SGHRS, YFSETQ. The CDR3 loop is CASSLGGRFTNEQFF. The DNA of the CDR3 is TGCGCCAGCAGCTTGGGCGGGCGATTTACCAATGAGCAGTTCTTC.

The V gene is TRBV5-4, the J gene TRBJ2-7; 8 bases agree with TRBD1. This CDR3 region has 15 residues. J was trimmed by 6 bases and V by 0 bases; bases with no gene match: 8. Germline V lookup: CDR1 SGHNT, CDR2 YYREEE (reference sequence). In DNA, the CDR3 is TGTGCCAGCAGCTTGGGAGGACAGGGTACTGGCGAGCAGTACTTC. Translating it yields CASSLGGQGTGEQYF.

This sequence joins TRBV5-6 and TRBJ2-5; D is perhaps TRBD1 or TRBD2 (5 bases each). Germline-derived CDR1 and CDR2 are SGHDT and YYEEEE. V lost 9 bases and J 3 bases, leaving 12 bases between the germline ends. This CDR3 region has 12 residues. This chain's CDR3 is CATRGREETQYF. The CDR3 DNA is TGTGCCACCCGGGGCAGGGAAGAGACCCAGTACTTC.

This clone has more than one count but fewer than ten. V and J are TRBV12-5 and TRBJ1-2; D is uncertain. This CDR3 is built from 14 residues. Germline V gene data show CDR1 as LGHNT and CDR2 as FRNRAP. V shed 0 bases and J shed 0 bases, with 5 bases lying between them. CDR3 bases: TGTGCTAGTGGTTTGGTAGAATCTAACTATGGCTACACCTTC. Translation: CASGLVESNYGYTF.

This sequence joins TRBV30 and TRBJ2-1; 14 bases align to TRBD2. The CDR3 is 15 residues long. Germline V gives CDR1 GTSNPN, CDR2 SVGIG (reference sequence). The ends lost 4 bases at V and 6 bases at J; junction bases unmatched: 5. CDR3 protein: CAWTTGLAGGNEQFF. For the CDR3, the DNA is TGTGCCTGGACCACTGGACTAGCGGGAGGCAATGAGCAGTTCTTC. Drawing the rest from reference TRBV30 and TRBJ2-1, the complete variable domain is SQTIHQWPATLVQPVGSPLSLECTVEGTSNPNLYWYRQAAGRGLQLLFYSVGIGQISSEVPQNLSASRPQDRQFILSSKKLLLSDSGFYLCAWTTGLAGGNEQFFGPGTRLTVL.

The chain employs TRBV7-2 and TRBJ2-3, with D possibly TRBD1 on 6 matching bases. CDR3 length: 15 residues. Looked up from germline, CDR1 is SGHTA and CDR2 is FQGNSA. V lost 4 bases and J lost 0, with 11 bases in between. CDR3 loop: CASSYRTESTDTQYF. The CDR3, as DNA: TGTGCCAGCAGCTACCGGACAGAAAGCACAGATACGCAGTATTTT.

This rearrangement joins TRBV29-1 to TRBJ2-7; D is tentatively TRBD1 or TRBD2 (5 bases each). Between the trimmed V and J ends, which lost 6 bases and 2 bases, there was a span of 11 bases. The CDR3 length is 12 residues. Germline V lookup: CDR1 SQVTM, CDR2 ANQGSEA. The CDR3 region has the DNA TGCAGCGTAAACGGGGCTACCTACGAGCAGTACTTC. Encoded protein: CSVNGATYEQYF.

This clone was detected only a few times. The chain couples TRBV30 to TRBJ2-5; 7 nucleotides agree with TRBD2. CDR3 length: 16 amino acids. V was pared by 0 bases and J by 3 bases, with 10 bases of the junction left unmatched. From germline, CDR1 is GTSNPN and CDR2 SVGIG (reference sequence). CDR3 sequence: CAWSVHLPGGKETQYF. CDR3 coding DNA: TGTGCCTGGAGTGTACACCTTCCGGGAGGAAAAGAGACCCAGTACTTC.

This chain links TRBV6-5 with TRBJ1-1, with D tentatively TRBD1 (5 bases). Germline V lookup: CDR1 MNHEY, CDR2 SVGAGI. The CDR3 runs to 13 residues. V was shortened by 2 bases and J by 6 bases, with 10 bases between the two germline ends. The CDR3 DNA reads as TGTGCCAGCAGTTACGACGGGGCGGCTGAAGCTTTCTTT. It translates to CASSYDGAAEAFF.

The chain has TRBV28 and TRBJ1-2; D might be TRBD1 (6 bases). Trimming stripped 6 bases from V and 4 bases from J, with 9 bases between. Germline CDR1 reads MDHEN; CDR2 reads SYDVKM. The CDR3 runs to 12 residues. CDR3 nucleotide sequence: TGTGCCAGCAGAGGGGGGGGCTATGGCTACACCTTC. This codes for CASRGGGYGYTF.

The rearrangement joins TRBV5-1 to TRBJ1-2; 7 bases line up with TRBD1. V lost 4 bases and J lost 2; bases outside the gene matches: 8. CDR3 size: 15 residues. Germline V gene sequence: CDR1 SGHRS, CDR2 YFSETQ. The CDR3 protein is CASSRGQAANYGYTF. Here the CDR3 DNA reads TGCGCCAGCAGCAGAGGACAGGCAGCCAACTATGGCTACACCTTC.

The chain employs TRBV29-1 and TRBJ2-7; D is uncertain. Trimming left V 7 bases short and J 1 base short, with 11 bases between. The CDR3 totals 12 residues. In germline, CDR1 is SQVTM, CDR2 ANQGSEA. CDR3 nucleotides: TGCAGCGCCTCGGGCCGTTCCTACGAGCAGTACTTC. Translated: CSASGRSYEQYF.

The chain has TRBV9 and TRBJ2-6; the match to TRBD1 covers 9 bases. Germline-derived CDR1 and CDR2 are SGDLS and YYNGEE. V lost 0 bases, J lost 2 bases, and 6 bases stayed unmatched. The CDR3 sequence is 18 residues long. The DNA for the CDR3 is TGTGCCAGCAGCGTAGAAGGGACAGGGCGGACTGGGGCCAACGTCCTGACTTTC. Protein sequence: CASSVEGTGRTGANVLTF.

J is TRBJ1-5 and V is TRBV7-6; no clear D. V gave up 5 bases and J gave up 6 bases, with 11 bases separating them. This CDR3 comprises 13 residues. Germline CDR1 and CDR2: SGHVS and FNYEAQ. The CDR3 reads CASSRDRVQPQHF. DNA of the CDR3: TGTGCCAGCAGCCGGGATAGGGTTCAGCCCCAGCATTTT.

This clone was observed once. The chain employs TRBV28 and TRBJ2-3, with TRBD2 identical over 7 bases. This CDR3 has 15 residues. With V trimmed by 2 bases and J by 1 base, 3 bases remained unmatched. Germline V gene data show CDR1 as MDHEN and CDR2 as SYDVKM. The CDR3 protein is CASSLGGEGTDTQYF. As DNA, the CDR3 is TGTGCCAGCAGTTTAGGGGGGGAAGGCACAGATACGCAGTATTTT.

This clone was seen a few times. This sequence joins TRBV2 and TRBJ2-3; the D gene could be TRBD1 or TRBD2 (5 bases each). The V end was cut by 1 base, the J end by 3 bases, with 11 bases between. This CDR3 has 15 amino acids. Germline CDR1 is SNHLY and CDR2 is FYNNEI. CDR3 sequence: CASSEGSWGTDTQYF. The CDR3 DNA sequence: TGTGCCAGCAGTGAAGGGTCGTGGGGGACAGATACGCAGTATTTT.

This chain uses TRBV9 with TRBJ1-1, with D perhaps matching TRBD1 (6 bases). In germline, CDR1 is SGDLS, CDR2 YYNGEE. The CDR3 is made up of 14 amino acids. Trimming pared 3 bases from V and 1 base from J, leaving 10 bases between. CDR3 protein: CASSARQENTEAFF. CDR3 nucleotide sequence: TGTGCCAGCAGCGCGCGACAGGAGAACACTGAAGCTTTCTTT.

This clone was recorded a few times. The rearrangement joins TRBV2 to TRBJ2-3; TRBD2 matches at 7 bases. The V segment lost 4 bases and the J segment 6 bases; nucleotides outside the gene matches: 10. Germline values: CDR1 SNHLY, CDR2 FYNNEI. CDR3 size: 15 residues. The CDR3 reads CASSAGGGRVDTQYF. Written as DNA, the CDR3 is TGTGCCAGCAGTGCGGGCGGAGGGAGGGTGGATACGCAGTATTTT.

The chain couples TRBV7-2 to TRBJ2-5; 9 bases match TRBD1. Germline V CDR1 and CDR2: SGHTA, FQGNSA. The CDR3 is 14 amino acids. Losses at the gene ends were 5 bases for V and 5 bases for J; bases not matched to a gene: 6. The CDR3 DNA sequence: TGTGCCAGCAGCGCAGGGACAGGGTTCGAGACCCAGTACTTC. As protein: CASSAGTGFETQYF.